This T cell receptor (beta chain) came from a study of blood T cell repertoires in COVID-19. Looking at the study overall: Spain, Italy and the United States supplied samples that represented acute and convalescent COVID-19. From T cells, B-cell-depleted T cells, or PBMCs came the material, which was cDNA or gDNA.

Per the study methods: Amplification with reference gene primers provided the estimates of nucleated cell counts. Repertoires were generated with immunoSEQ multiplex PCR, while TCRdb's copy carries only in-frame clones and drops some. The V and J calls and clone size were taken over from that table, and D and trimming were inferred from the DNA. The sample lists about 150,000 clones, roughly 79% occurring once. Germline CDR1 is SQVTM and CDR2 is ANQGSEA. V was shortened by 7 bases and J by 5 bases, with 11 bases between the two germline ends. The CDR3 totals 11 residues. The clonotype comes from a man aged 45-65 years with active or convalescent COVID-19. Sequenced sample: peripheral blood. The chain has TRBV29-1 and TRBJ2-5; maybe TRBD1 (5 bases). CDR3 region: CSAGARETQYF. DNA for the CDR3: TGCAGCGCTGGGGCGCGGGAGACCCAGTACTTC.